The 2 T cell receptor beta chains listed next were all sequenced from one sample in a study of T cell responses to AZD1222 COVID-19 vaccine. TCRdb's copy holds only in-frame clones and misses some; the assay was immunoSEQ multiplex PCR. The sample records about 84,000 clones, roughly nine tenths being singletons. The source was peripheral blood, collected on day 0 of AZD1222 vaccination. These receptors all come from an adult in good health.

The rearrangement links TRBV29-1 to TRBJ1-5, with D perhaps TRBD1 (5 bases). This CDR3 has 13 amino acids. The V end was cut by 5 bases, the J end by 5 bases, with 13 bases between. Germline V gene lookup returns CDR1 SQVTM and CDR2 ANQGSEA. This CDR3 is CSVSGLGDQPQHF. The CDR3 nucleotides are TGCAGCGTTTCGGGCTTAGGGGATCAGCCCCAGCATTTT.

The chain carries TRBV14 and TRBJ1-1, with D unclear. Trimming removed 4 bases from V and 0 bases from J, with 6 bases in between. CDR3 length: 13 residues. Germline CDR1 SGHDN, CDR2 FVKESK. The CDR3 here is CASSPSLNTEAFF. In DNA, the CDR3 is TGTGCCAGCAGCCCATCATTGAACACTGAAGCTTTCTTT.